This T cell receptor beta chain was found in a study of blood T cell repertoires in COVID-19. Study-level background: Material from acute and convalescent COVID-19 was sourced from the United States, Italy and Spain.

The CDR3 has 15 amino acids. The V gene lost 6 bases and the J gene lost 0 bases, with 10 bases spanning the gap. Per germline, CDR1 SGHRS and CDR2 YFSETQ. This table comes from immunoSEQ multiplex PCR, and its TCRdb copy is limited to in-frame clones, with some not included. This table holds just over 150,000 clones, roughly nine tenths found once. This clone has just a few counts. The source of this sequence is a woman in her thirties or forties with acute or convalescent COVID-19. The specimen sequenced was peripheral blood. This rearrangement joins TRBV5-1 to TRBJ1-6, with D possibly matching TRBD1 (5 bases). The CDR3: CASTRDSSYNSPLHF. In nucleotides, the CDR3 is TGCGCCAGCACCCGAGACAGCTCCTATAATTCACCCCTCCACTTT.